The clone carrying this T cell receptor beta chain occurred a few times. This specimen belongs to a study of patients and donors after allogeneic stem cell transplantation. MiXCR, applied by TCRdb to the RT-PCR reads, yields one record per CDR3 protein. The sample comprises 900,000 to 1,000,000 distinct CDR3 sequences, more than 15% of which are singletons, and 5% to 7.5% rests with the top ten. This CDR3 comprises 15 residues. CDR1 and CDR2 (germline): LGHNA, YSLEER. V lost 1 base and J 8 bases, leaving 14 bases between the germline ends. The specimen sequenced was blood, either unsorted or a sorted T cell fraction (not recorded which). The chain couples TRBV4-3 to TRBJ1-4; a weak D match, TRBD1 (6 bases). This sequence originates from a human donor who was either an allogeneic HSCT recipient or a stem cell or donor lymphocyte infusion donor (not recorded which). It is not recorded whose cells these are; they may come from a transplant donor. The CDR3, as DNA: TGCGCCAGCAGCCAAGTAATAACAGGGCGGGAAAAACTGTTTTTT. Protein product: CASSQVITGREKLFF.